The clone carrying this TCR beta chain was seen a single time. Its matching antigen is unknown. The CDR3 covers 17 residues. The junction had 10 bases not matched to a gene; V was cut back by 3 bases and J by 7 bases. Germline V gene lookup returns CDR1 SGHRS and CDR2 YFSETQ. The sample is drawn from a study of cytomegalovirus exposure and HLA in healthy donors. The PCR made use of 60 Vbeta and 13 Jbeta primers. Produced via immunoSEQ multiplex PCR; TCRdb's table is partial and in-frame only. The table has some 95,000 clones, about 72% seen once; the top ten hold roughly 2.2%. Overall study findings and caveats: Most sequenced TCRs were rare (though some public TCRs occurred in many donors). One cluster of highly shared sequence variants probably arose as a sequencing artifact. Among the CMV-associated chains, a few were confirmed in vitro as specific for CMV antigens.

This sequence joins TRBV5-1 and TRBJ1-4; TRBD1 aligns across 12 bases. The clonotype was recovered from a man aged 25 to 40 in good health and CMV-seronegative. The specimen sequenced was PBMCs. In nucleotides, the CDR3 is TGCGCCAGCAGCTGGGGGACAGGGGGCGTTAGTGGTGAAAAACTGTTTTTT. Its translation: CASSWGTGGVSGEKLFF.